Listed here are 28 T cell receptor beta chains from one sample, sequenced in a study of T-cell memory formation after mild COVID-19. MiXCR, run by TCRdb on the 5' RACE reads, gives a single entry per CDR3 protein. The sample holds under 300,000 distinct CDR3 sequences, over 7% seen once. Sequencing was performed on PBMCs or a T cell subset sorted from them (not recorded which). These receptors all come from a young man who had mild COVID-19 (a few samples of this study predate the infection). Cell type and time point are not known.

The chain carries TRBV5-1 and TRBJ2-5; 7 nucleotides line up with TRBD1. Per germline, CDR1 SGHRS and CDR2 YFSETQ. The ends lost 3 bases at V and 1 base at J; junction bases unmatched: 6. The CDR3 runs 15 residues. In DNA form, the CDR3 reads TGCGCCAGCAGCTCACAGGGGCGATCCCAAGAGACCCAGTACTTC. It is translated as CASSSQGRSQETQYF.

This clonotype was seen only a few times. The genes are TRBV18 and TRBJ1-2; no clear D gene. The germline V gene has CDR1 KGHSH and CDR2 LQKENI. The CDR3 is 13 amino acids. V lost 4 bases to trimming and J lost 1 base, with 7 bases between them. This chain's CDR3 is CASSRQDNYGYTF. The CDR3 DNA reads as TGTGCCAGCTCACGCCAGGATAACTATGGCTACACCTTC.

V is TRBV5-8 and J is TRBJ1-5; D is possibly TRBD1 (5 bases). Germline V lookup: CDR1 SGHTS, CDR2 YDEGEE. The germline V and J ends were trimmed by 6 bases and 2 bases, with 18 bases remaining between them. This CDR3 has 16 amino acids. The CDR3 nucleotides are TGTGCCAGCAACGGTAGGGCAGGGAGCGGCAATCAGCCCCAGCATTTT. Translated, it gives CASNGRAGSGNQPQHF.

In this sample, this clonotype turned up a few times. V is TRBV28 and J is TRBJ2-2, with D tentatively TRBD1 (6 bases). Germline V CDR1 and CDR2: MDHEN, SYDVKM. The CDR3 covers 13 residues. The ends were cut back, 4 bases at V and 4 bases at J, with 7 bases in the middle. The CDR3 nucleotides are TGTGCCAGCAGTTGGGGGCGCACCGGGGAGCTGTTTTTT. Protein sequence: CASSWGRTGELFF. The entire variable domain, with the rest obtained from reference TRBV28 and TRBJ2-2, is as follows: DVKVTQSSRYLVKRTGEKVFLECVQDMDHENMFWYRQDPGLGLRLIYFSYDVKMKEKGDIPEGYSVSREKKERFSLILESASTNQTSMYLCASSWGRTGELFFGEGSRLTVL.

In this sample, this clonotype turned up a few times. This rearrangement joins TRBV5-1 to TRBJ2-1; D may be TRBD1 (5 bases). The length of the CDR3 is 13 residues. The V end lost 0 bases, the J end lost 10 bases, and 11 bases lay between the germline ends. Per germline, CDR1 SGHRS and CDR2 YFSETQ. The CDR3 nucleotides read TGCGCCAGCAGCTTGGCCTGGCAGGGCGAGCAGTTCTTC. Protein sequence: CASSLAWQGEQFF. Full variable domain (rest looked up from reference TRBV5-1 and TRBJ2-1): KAGVTQTPRYLIKTRGQQVTLSCSPISGHRSVSWYQQTPGQGLQFLFEYFSETQRNKGNFPGRFSGRQFSNSRSEMNVSTLELGDSALYLCASSLAWQGEQFFGPGTRLTVL.

Only a few counts were recorded for this clonotype. The chain couples TRBV30 to TRBJ1-1; TRBD1 is a possible D gene (5 bases). This CDR3 region has 15 residues. V was pared by 3 bases and J by 11 bases, with 25 bases between. Germline CDR1 GTSNPN, CDR2 SVGIG (reference sequence). The CDR3 DNA follows: TGTGCCTGGAGCCCAATGGGGGATCTAAGGCCCTCCGCTTTCTTT. Its translation is CAWSPMGDLRPSAFF. Based on the CDR3 plus reference TRBV30 and TRBJ1-1, the full variable domain is SQTIHQWPATLVQPVGSPLSLECTVEGTSNPNLYWYRQAAGRGLQLLFYSVGIGQISSEVPQNLSASRPQDRQFILSSKKLLLSDSGFYLCAWSPMGDLRPSAFFGQGTRLTVV.

The chain is built from TRBV28 and TRBJ1-3; D is undetermined. CDR1 and CDR2 from the germline V gene are MDHEN and SYDVKM. With 7 bases removed from V and 3 bases from J, the gap between germline ends came to 7 bases. The CDR3 contains 12 residues. CDR3 DNA sequence: TGTGCCAGCACGAGTTATGGAAACACCATATATTTT. Its protein is CASTSYGNTIYF.

This clonotype was seen a few times. This sequence joins TRBV5-4 and TRBJ2-7; 10 bases fit TRBD2. The CDR3 is 15 residues long. The V and J ends lost 2 bases and 2 bases, in that order; junction bases with no gene match: 4. Germline CDR1 reads SGHNT; CDR2 reads YYREEE (reference sequence). CDR3 in DNA: TGTGCCAGCAGCTTTTTAGCGGGGGGCCCCTACGAGCAGTACTTC. It encodes CASSFLAGGPYEQYF.

The chain combines TRBV4-2 with TRBJ2-6, with TRBD1 identical over 8 bases. This CDR3 is built from 18 residues. Germline assignment: CDR1 LGHNA and CDR2 YNFKEQ. The V segment lost 6 bases and the J segment 1 base; nucleotides outside the gene matches: 11. In DNA form, the CDR3 reads TGTGCCAGCAGTTTTGGGGCAGGGGGCGCATCTGGGGCCAACGTCCTGACTTTC. Encoded protein: CASSFGAGGASGANVLTF.

The rearrangement joins TRBV10-3 to TRBJ2-5; D unresolved. The germline V gene has CDR1 ENHRY and CDR2 SYGVKD. The CDR3 covers 13 residues. Trimming removed 6 bases at V and 1 base at J, with 9 bases between. DNA of the CDR3: TGTGCCATCAGAGTCAGACCCCAAGAGACCCAGTACTTC. Its translation is CAIRVRPQETQYF.

This chain uses TRBV7-9 with TRBJ2-3, with 9 bases identical to TRBD1. Germline V gene lookup returns CDR1 SEHNR and CDR2 FQNEAQ (reference sequence). V was clipped by 5 bases and J by 4 bases; unmatched bases: 4. The CDR3 totals 14 residues. The CDR3 nucleotides are TGTGCCAGCAGCACCCGGACAGGGGCAGATACGCAGTATTTT. It is translated as CASSTRTGADTQYF.

CDR3 DNA: TGCGCCAGCAGCCGACAAGTTGGCTGGGGGGGAACTGAAGCTTTCTTT. Encoded protein: CASSRQVGWGGTEAFF. The chain uses TRBV4-3 and TRBJ1-1, with D maybe TRBD1 (5 bases). The V and J ends lost 4 bases and 5 bases respectively, with 20 bases between them. Germline V lookup: CDR1 LGHNA, CDR2 YSLEER. CDR3 length equals 16 residues.

Many counts were recorded for this clonotype. V is TRBV4-3 and J is TRBJ2-5; D is unclear. Trimming left V 0 bases short and J 7 bases short, with 12 bases between. Germline assignment: CDR1 LGHNA and CDR2 YSLEER. CDR3 length equals 14 residues. For the CDR3, the DNA is TGCGCCAGCAGCCAAGAAGGACCCCCAGGGACCCAGTACTTC. This translates into CASSQEGPPGTQYF.

This clonotype was recorded a few times. The gene calls are TRBV6-2 or TRBV6-3 and TRBJ2-1, with D perhaps matching TRBD1 (6 bases). The germline CDR1 and CDR2 sequences are MNHEY and SVGEGT. This CDR3 spans 15 amino acids. Trimming removed 8 bases from V and 1 base from J, with 15 bases in between. CDR3 bases: TGTGCCAGCTCCAGGGCCGGACAGTCCTACAATGAGCAGTTCTTC. This gives the protein CASSRAGQSYNEQFF.

The chain carries TRBV27 and TRBJ2-3, with D unclear. Germline V gives CDR1 MNHEY, CDR2 SMNVEV (reference sequence). With 4 bases removed from V and 8 bases from J, the gap between germline ends came to 10 bases. CDR3 length equals 12 residues. CDR3 DNA sequence: TGTGCCAGCAGTTACGACCTGGGTACGCAGTATTTT. Its protein is CASSYDLGTQYF.

V gene TRBV20-1 combines with J gene TRBJ2-3, with D uncertain. The V and J ends lost 3 bases and 4 bases respectively, with 14 bases between them. The CDR3 totals 14 residues. Per the germline V gene, CDR1 is DFQATT and CDR2 is SNEGSKA (reference sequence). The CDR3 spells CSARIGVSPDTQYF. The DNA for the CDR3 is TGCAGTGCTAGGATTGGGGTTTCCCCAGATACGCAGTATTTT.

The CDR3 DNA reads as TGCGCCAGCAGCTTGGAAAGTTTAGGGATCTCCTACAATGAGCAGTTCTTC. Protein: CASSLESLGISYNEQFF. V is TRBV5-1 and J is TRBJ2-1; D remains unclear. Germline V gene sequence: CDR1 SGHRS, CDR2 YFSETQ. CDR3 length: 17 residues. V was clipped by 0 bases and J by 0 bases, with 13 bases between them.

This clonotype was detected only a few times. This chain connects TRBV14 to TRBJ1-2, with D tentatively TRBD1 (5 bases). Trimming left V 4 bases short and J 0 bases short, with 9 bases between. Germline V lookup: CDR1 SGHDN, CDR2 FVKESK. There are 14 residues in the CDR3. Here the CDR3 DNA reads TGTGCCAGCAGCCGGGACGGAACTAACTATGGCTACACCTTC. Translation: CASSRDGTNYGYTF.

This clonotype was seen more than once but under ten times. V gene TRBV29-1 combines with J gene TRBJ1-5; 7 bases map to TRBD1. V lost 5 bases, J lost 5 bases, and 3 bases stayed unmatched. Germline loops: CDR1 SQVTM, CDR2 ANQGSEA. The CDR3 is made up of 12 amino acids. CDR3 sequence (DNA): TGCAGCGTTTCAGGGGGGGATCAGCCCCAGCATTTT. Its protein product is CSVSGGDQPQHF.

The chain is built from TRBV15 and TRBJ2-2; TRBD2 matches 9 bases. Germline lookup yields CDR1 LNHNV and CDR2 YYDKDF (reference sequence). V shed 0 bases, J shed 0 bases, and the junction held 8 bases outside the gene matches. The CDR3 contains 19 residues. The CDR3 region is CATSRDLVAGDPNTGELFF. The CDR3 DNA reads as TGTGCCACCAGCAGAGATCTGGTAGCGGGGGACCCGAACACCGGGGAGCTGTTTTTT.

This chain joins TRBV12-3 or TRBV12-4 and TRBJ1-1, with 7 bases that match TRBD1. V lost 5 bases and J lost 4; bases outside the gene matches: 7. The CDR3 runs 14 residues. The CDR3 here is CASSKVAGGTEAFF. The DNA of the CDR3 is TGTGCCAGCAGTAAAGTGGCAGGGGGCACTGAAGCTTTCTTT.

In this sample, this clonotype turned up a few times. The chain is built from TRBV28 and TRBJ1-2; TRBD1 aligns across 8 bases. CDR1 is MDHEN, CDR2 SYDVKM, per germline. Trimming at V came to 8 bases and at J to 4 bases, leaving 18 bases not matched to a gene. The CDR3 has 17 amino acids. The CDR3 DNA reads as TGTGCCAGCTACCCGGCAATCGGTCAGGGGGCCTTCTATGGCTACACCTTC. Translated: CASYPAIGQGAFYGYTF.

This chain connects TRBV11-2 to TRBJ2-5; D is undetermined. Trimming took off 0 bases at V and 4 bases at J, with 6 bases between the two ends. This CDR3 spans 13 amino acids. From germline, CDR1 is SGHAT and CDR2 FQNNGV. The CDR3 loop is CASSLDLVETQYF. The CDR3 nucleotides read TGTGCCAGCAGCTTAGATCTTGTAGAGACCCAGTACTTC.

The sample holds a few counts of this clonotype. The chain combines TRBV6-5 with TRBJ1-2; no definite D call. Germline V gene data show CDR1 as MNHEY and CDR2 as SVGAGI. The CDR3 has 11 residues. Deletions cut 9 bases from V and 6 bases from J, with 11 bases between. CDR3 coding DNA: TGTGCCAGTAGCTCCGGGAATGGCTACACCTTC. Encoded protein: CASSSGNGYTF.

This clonotype was observed many times. This chain connects TRBV12-3 or TRBV12-4 to TRBJ2-1; 7 positions agree with TRBD2. The CDR3 is made up of 15 amino acids. Trimming cost V 2 bases and J 5 bases; bases outside gene matches: 6. CDR3 protein: CASSLTGGKHNEQFF. CDR3 sequence (DNA): TGTGCCAGCAGTTTAACGGGGGGTAAACACAATGAGCAGTTCTTC.

This clonotype was counted a few times. The CDR3: CSARRGQQETQYF. The CDR3 region has the DNA TGCAGTGCCCGAAGGGGACAGCAAGAGACCCAGTACTTC. This chain connects TRBV20-1 to TRBJ2-5; TRBD1 matches at 7 bases. The J segment lost 2 bases and the V segment lost 6 bases, leaving 6 bases of the junction unmatched. There are 13 residues in the CDR3. CDR1 is DFQATT, CDR2 SNEGSKA, per germline (reference sequence).

The table lists this clonotype with many counts. The V call is TRBV11-3, the J call TRBJ2-5; the D gene could be TRBD1 or TRBD2 (5 bases each). V lost 1 base and J lost 10, with 16 bases in between. The CDR3 runs to 14 residues. The germline V gene encodes CDR1 SGHNT and CDR2 YENEEA. The CDR3 sequence: CASSLGGASHIQYF. The CDR3 nucleotides read TGTGCCAGCAGCTTAGGAGGGGCTAGCCATATCCAGTACTTC.

The sample holds many counts of this clonotype. V is TRBV12-3 or TRBV12-4 and J is TRBJ1-1, with TRBD1 matching over 7 bases. J lost 0 bases, V lost 10 bases, and 8 bases had no gene match. The CDR3 has 14 residues. For the CDR3, the DNA is TGTGCCATCCGACGGACAGGTTTGAACACTGAAGCTTTCTTT. The encoded protein is CAIRRTGLNTEAFF.